The rows below give T cell receptor beta chains drawn from one sample of a study of blood T cell repertoires in COVID-19. The repertoire was sequenced with immunoSEQ multiplex PCR; TCRdb's copy has only in-frame clones and lacks some. The sample lists approximately 170,000 clones; nearly 90% were seen once. The sequenced material came from peripheral blood. The receptor set was obtained from a young man who had recovered from COVID-19. CDR3s include the opening cysteine and the closing phenylalanine or tryptophan. Each record gives: J gene, D gene, clone size, CDR3 length, V gene, CDR3 protein, CDR3 DNA. D genes are given only for firm matches. A row's size may be missing; if present it is once, few, many or a size class.

TRBJ2-1,TRBD1,NA,10,TRBV20-1,CSASRGRQFF,TGCAGTGCTAGCAGGGGGAGGCAGTTCTTC
TRBJ1-5,NA,NA,13,TRBV6-6,CASTRNSNQPQHF,TGTGCCAGCACGAGAAATAGCAATCAGCCCCAGCATTTT
TRBJ2-1,NA,NA,14,TRBV5-1,CASSFAGTYNEQFF,TGCGCCAGCAGCTTTGCTGGGACTTACAATGAGCAGTTCTTC
TRBJ1-1,NA,NA,11,TRBV21-1,CASILEGEAFF,TGTGCCAGCATCCTAGAGGGTGAAGCTTTCTTT
TRBJ2-3,NA,NA,15,TRBV5-4,CASSLVGQGKDTQYF,TGTGCCAGCAGCTTGGTCGGTCAGGGGAAGGATACGCAGTATTTT
TRBJ1-1,NA,NA,14,TRBV6-1,CASSHGRGGTEAFF,TGTGCCAGCAGTCATGGTCGGGGGGGCACTGAAGCTTTCTTT
TRBJ1-1,TRBD1,NA,15,TRBV2,CASSPRHRGNTEAFF,TGTGCCAGCAGCCCAAGACACAGGGGAAACACTGAAGCTTTCTTT
TRBJ2-2,TRBD2,NA,17,TRBV7-3,CASSPRLAGEVAGELFF,TGTGCCAGCAGCCCAAGACTAGCGGGAGAAGTCGCCGGGGAGCTGTTTTTT
TRBJ1-4,NA,NA,14,TRBV7-9,CASSPARGNEKLFF,TGTGCCAGCAGCCCTGCCCGGGGTAATGAAAAACTGTTTTTT
TRBJ2-1,NA,NA,13,TRBV7-3,CASSFYQSNEQFF,TGTGCCAGCAGCTTCTATCAAAGCAATGAGCAGTTCTTC
TRBJ1-6,TRBD1,NA,14,TRBV6-5,CASSYSTGDSPLHF,TGTGCCAGCAGTTACTCAACAGGGGACTCACCCCTCCACTTT
TRBJ1-5,TRBD1,NA,18,TRBV4-1,CASSPRGTVVSESQPQHF,TGCGCCAGCAGCCCCCGCGGGACAGTAGTATCTGAGAGTCAGCCCCAGCATTTT
TRBJ2-7,NA,NA,15,TRBV7-2,CASSPGRRAGYEQYF,TGTGCCAGCAGCCCGGGGAGACGAGCGGGCTACGAGCAGTACTTC
TRBJ2-6,TRBD1,NA,15,TRBV11-2,CASNPQGTGANVLTF,TGTGCCAGCAACCCACAGGGGACTGGGGCCAACGTCCTGACTTTC
TRBJ1-5,TRBD1,NA,15,TRBV10-3,CATGTGGDRNQPQHF,TGTGCCACGGGGACAGGGGGTGATCGCAATCAGCCCCAGCATTTT
TRBJ2-7,TRBD1,NA,16,TRBV11-2,CASSPITRQGRYEQYF,TGTGCCAGCAGCCCTATTACCCGACAGGGACGCTACGAGCAGTACTTC
TRBJ2-6,NA,NA,17,TRBV7-9,CASSLPDILSGANVLTF,TGTGCCAGCAGCTTGCCGGACATTCTCTCTGGGGCCAACGTCCTGACTTTC
TRBJ2-5,TRBD2,NA,16,TRBV11-3,CASSLVLAGASETQYF,TGTGCCAGCAGCTTAGTACTAGCGGGAGCATCAGAGACCCAGTACTTC
TRBJ2-7,NA,NA,16,TRBV19,CASSIYYRELSYEQYF,TGTGCCAGTAGTATATACTACCGGGAGCTGTCCTACGAGCAGTACTTC
TRBJ2-7,TRBD1,NA,15,TRBV5-5,CASSRGQGASYEQYF,TGTGCCAGCAGCCGGGGACAGGGGGCTTCGTACGAGCAGTACTTC
TRBJ1-4,NA,once,12,TRBV28,CASRVTNEKLFF,TGTGCCAGCCGGGTCACTAATGAAAAACTGTTTTTT
TRBJ1-5,NA,NA,14,TRBV28,CATGGPYSNQPQHF,TGTGCCACCGGGGGACCATATAGCAATCAGCCCCAGCATTTT
TRBJ2-3,NA,NA,15,TRBV21-1,CAIFSSGRESDTQYF,TGTGCCATCTTTAGTAGCGGGAGGGAGTCAGATACGCAGTATTTT
TRBJ1-1,NA,NA,17,TRBV11-2,CASSLDRGKRMNTEAFF,TGTGCCAGCAGCTTAGACCGAGGGAAAAGGATGAACACTGAAGCTTTCTTT
TRBJ1-5,NA,NA,15,TRBV10-3,CAISESNLGLQPQHF,TGTGCCATCAGTGAGTCGAATTTGGGCCTTCAGCCCCAGCATTTT
TRBJ2-1,TRBD2,NA,15,TRBV27,CASSLSSGRAVEQFF,TGTGCCAGCAGTTTATCCAGCGGGAGGGCCGTTGAGCAGTTCTTC
TRBJ2-7,TRBD1,NA,16,TRBV11-2,CASSLEAPGGSYEQYF,TGTGCCAGCAGCTTAGAGGCGCCAGGGGGCTCCTACGAGCAGTACTTC
TRBJ2-5,NA,NA,14,TRBV11-2,CASSLGQLQETQYF,TGTGCCAGCAGCTTAGGCCAGTTACAAGAGACCCAGTACTTC